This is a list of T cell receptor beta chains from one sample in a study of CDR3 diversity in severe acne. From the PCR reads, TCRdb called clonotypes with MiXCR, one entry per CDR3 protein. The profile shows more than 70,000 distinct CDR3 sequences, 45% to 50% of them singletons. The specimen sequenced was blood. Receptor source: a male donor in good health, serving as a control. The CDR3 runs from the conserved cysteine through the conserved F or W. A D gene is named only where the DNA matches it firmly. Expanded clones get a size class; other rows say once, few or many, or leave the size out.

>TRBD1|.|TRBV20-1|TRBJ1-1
TGCAGTGCCCAAAGGGGGCAGGTAACTTCGAACACTGGAGCTTTCTTT
CSAQRGQVTSNTGAFF
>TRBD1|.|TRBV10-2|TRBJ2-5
TGCGCCAGCAGTCTCAGGGGGGAGACCCAGTACTTC
CASSLRGETQYF
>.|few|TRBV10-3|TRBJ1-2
TGTGCCATCAGTGAGTCGCAGGGGAGCTACACCTTC
CAISESQGSYTF
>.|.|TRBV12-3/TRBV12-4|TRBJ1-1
TGTGTCAGTAAAAAAACAGGAATCAACACTGAAGCTTTCTTT
CVSKKTGINTEAFF
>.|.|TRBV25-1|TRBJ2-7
TGTGCCAGCAGTGAGTCGACTGAAATTAGCTCCTACGAGCAGTCCTTC
CASSESTEISSYEQSF
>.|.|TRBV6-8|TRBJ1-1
TGTGCCAGCAGTCGGGCCCCGGGCACTGAAGCTTTCTTT
CASSRAPGTEAFF
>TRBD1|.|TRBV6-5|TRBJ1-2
TGTGTCAGCAGTTCGACAGGGAATGGCTACACCTTC
CVSSSTGNGYTF
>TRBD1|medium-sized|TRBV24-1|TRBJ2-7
TGTGCCACCAGTGAGAGACAGGGGAACATCTACGAGCAGTACTTC
CATSERQGNIYEQYF
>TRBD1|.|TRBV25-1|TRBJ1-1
TGTGCCAGCAGTGAATGGGACAGGGGAGGGGACACACCTAACACTGAAGCTTTCTTT
CASSEWDRGGDTPNTEAFF
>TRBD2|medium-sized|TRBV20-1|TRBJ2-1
TGCAGTGCTAGGGCCCTAGCGGACATGTACAATGAGCAGTTCTTC
CSARALADMYNEQFF
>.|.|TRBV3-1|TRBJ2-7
TGTGCCAGCAGCCAACAAAGGGGACTTCCAAGCTCCTACGAGCAGTACTTC
CASSQQRGLPSSYEQYF
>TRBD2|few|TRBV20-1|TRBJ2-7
TGCAGTGCAAGGACCGGGACTAGCGGGTTCTCCTACGAGCAGTACTTC
CSARTGTSGFSYEQYF
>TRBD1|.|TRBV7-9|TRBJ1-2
TGTGCCAGCAGCCAGCCAGGGGGCGTATTTGGCTACACCTTC
CASSQPGGVFGYTF
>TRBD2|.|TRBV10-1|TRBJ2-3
TGCGCCAGCCGCGGGGGGCATTACACAGATACGCAGTATTTT
CASRGGHYTDTQYF
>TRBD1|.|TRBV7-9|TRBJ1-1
TGTGCCAGCAGCTTAGGGACAGGGGGCAACACTGAAGCTTTCTTT
CASSLGTGGNTEAFF
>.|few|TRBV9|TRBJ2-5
TGTGCCAGCAGCTTTGGGGGAAAGCAAGAGACCCAGTACTTC
CASSFGGKQETQYF
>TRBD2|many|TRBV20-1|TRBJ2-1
TGCAGTGCTAGAGAGAACGGGAGGGCCTACAATGAGCAGTTCTTC
CSARENGRAYNEQFF
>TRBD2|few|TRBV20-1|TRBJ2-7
TGCAGTGCAACATCCGGGACTAGCGGCAGCTACGAGCAGTACTTC
CSATSGTSGSYEQYF
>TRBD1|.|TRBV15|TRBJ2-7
TGTGCCACCAGCAGGCGGACAGGGGGCGCCTACGAGCAGTACTTC
CATSRRTGGAYEQYF
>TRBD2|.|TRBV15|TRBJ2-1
TGTGCCACCAGCAGCACTACGGGACTAGCGGACTACAATGAGCAGTTCTTC
CATSSTTGLADYNEQFF
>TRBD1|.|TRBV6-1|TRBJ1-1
TGTGCCAGCGGGGCGGGGACAGGGGGCCCCACTGAAGCTTTCTTT
CASGAGTGGPTEAFF
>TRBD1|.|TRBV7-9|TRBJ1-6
TGTGCCAGCAGGGAGAACAGGGGAAATTCACCCCTCCACTTT
CASRENRGNSPLHF
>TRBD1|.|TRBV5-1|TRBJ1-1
TGCGCCAGCAGGCGGACAGGGGGCCCCACTGAAGCTTTCTTT
CASRRTGGPTEAFF
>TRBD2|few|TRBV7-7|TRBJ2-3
TGTGCTAGCAGCATAGGACTAGCGGCTAGCACAGATACGCAGTATTTT
CASSIGLAASTDTQYF
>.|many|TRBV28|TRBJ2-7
TGTGCCAGCAGTGGGGCTCCCCTCTACGAGCAGTACTTC
CASSGAPLYEQYF
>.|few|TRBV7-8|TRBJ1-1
TGTGCCAGCAGCTATAACTCCCTGACTCATATTGAAGCTTTCTTT
CASSYNSLTHIEAFF
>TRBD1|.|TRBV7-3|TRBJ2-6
TGTGCCAGCAGCTCCCACAGGGGGGCTGGGGCCAACGTCCTGACTTTC
CASSSHRGAGANVLTF
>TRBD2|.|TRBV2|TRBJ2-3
TGTGCCAGCACGAGGGATAAGGATAGCGGGATCGCAGATACGCAGTATTTT
CASTRDKDSGIADTQYF
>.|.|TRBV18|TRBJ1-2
TGTGGCAGCTCACCCGGCAGGAACTATGGCTACACCTTC
CGSSPGRNYGYTF
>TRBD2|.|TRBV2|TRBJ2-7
TGTGCCAGCAGTGCCACTAGCGGGAGGTTCGAGCAGTACTTC
CASSATSGRFEQYF
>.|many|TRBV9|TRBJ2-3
TGTGCCAGCAGCCTCCAGGAAGGCCTAGCGCCTAGCACAGATACGCAGTATTTT
CASSLQEGLAPSTDTQYF
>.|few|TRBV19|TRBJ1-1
TGTGCCAGTACCGTCACCATCGGCACTGAAGCTTTCTTT
CASTVTIGTEAFF
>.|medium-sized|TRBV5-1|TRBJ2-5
TGCGCCAGCAGCGGGCAAGAGACCCAGTACTTC
CASSGQETQYF
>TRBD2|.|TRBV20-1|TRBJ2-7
TGCAGTGCTAGACCCTTCCGGGGGGGGGAGCAGTACTTC
CSARPFRGGEQYF
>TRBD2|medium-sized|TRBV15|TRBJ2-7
TGTGCCACGGGGTCGGGGGGGGCCTACGAGCAGTACTTC
CATGSGGAYEQYF
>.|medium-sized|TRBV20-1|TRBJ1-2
TGCAGTGCTCAGACACCGAACTATGGCTACACCTTC
CSAQTPNYGYTF
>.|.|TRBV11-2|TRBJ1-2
TGTGTCAGCAGCTTAGCGGGGCTGGGAGGCCACACCTTC
CVSSLAGLGGHTF
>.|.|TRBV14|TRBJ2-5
TGTGCCAGCAGCCAAGTCTCAATTGGAGTGACCCAGTACTTC
CASSQVSIGVTQYF
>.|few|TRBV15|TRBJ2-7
TGTGCCACCAGCAGAGATAATGGGCAGGCCGAGCAGTACTTC
CATSRDNGQAEQYF
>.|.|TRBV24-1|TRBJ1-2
TGTGCCACCTTGGAGAATGGACACAGGGGCTACACCTTC
CATLENGHRGYTF